The sequence of this T cell receptor (beta chain) was determined in a study of Ad26.COV2.S vaccination and SARS-CoV-2 variants (dated by TCRdb to about 2021). A note on the overall study: Vaccine-arm donors came from COV1001, a multicentre, randomized, double-blind, placebo-controlled phase I-IIa trial of Ad26.COV2.S in healthy adults. Trial participants were randomized into five groups of five: low-dose or high-dose Ad26.COV2.S given once or twice, or placebo on both occasions. Sequencing of the TCRbeta repertoire served to evaluate the specificity and breadth of SARS-CoV-2-reactive T cell receptors following Ad26.COV2.S vaccination. Investigators remained blinded to trial group allocation during experiments and outcome assessment. The TCR-sequenced set comprised roughly 30 samples: some 20 Ad26.COV2.S vaccine recipients, 5 placebo recipients and 8 SARS-CoV-2 convalescent individuals. Ad26.COV2.S was administered intramuscularly at 5 x 10^10 or 1 x 10^11 viral particles, either as a single shot or as two shots given 56 days apart.

The treatment or condition label on this specimen signifies: 15 to 20 received Ad26.COV2.S at low or high dose, single or two shots; about 5 received placebo; per-sample allocation not given. Repertoires of vaccine and placebo recipients were sequenced from samples taken on day 63 after the first injection. Between 29 July and 7 August 2020, Cohort 1b enrolled around 24 adults aged 18-55 years at one site in Boston, USA. Ad26.COV2.S consisted of a replication-incompetent adenovirus type 26 vector by which a prefusion-stabilized SARS-CoV-2 spike protein from the original Wuhan strain was expressed. TCRbeta CDR3 regions were sequenced with the immunoSEQ Assay. After extraction, genomic DNA underwent amplification by bias-controlled multiplex PCR, followed by high-throughput sequencing. Concerning the study's data processing: To quantify the absolute abundance of every unique TCRbeta CDR3 region, sequences were collapsed and filtered. T cell fraction was estimated by normalizing TCRbeta template counts to usable DNA, which was measured by amplifying reference genes present in all nucleated cells. Repertoire TCRs were annotated as SARS-CoV-2-specific by exact matching of V gene, CDR3 amino acid sequence and J gene to a known reactive TCR set. The reference SARS-CoV-2 TCR set was obtained from MIRA and was filtered for enrichment in COVID-19-positive ImmuneCODE repertoires, whereby public or cross-reactive TCRs were removed. Drawing on the MIRA antigens, annotated TCRs were analysed further at the level of specific ORF or position within ORF. Breadth was defined as annotated unique rearrangements over total unique productive rearrangements; depth was the summed frequency of those rearrangements. Two-sided Wilcoxon rank-sum tests were applied when comparing TCR breadth between groups. TCRdb took this table from immuneACCESS and kept in-frame rearrangements with V and J called. Such tables lack part of the clones; where checked against another copy, unresolved V genes explain under half of the gap, and the rest is unexplained. D and trimming come from the DNA, and the V and J calls and clone size come from that table. The sample has some 340,000 clones on record, around four fifths of them singletons. Approximately 2.2% of the sample comes from the top ten.

With respect to this clone: Its antigen target is currently unknown. Base qualities were left out, and no much larger clone turns up one base away.

Measured from the cysteine to the phenylalanine, the CDR3 is 11 residues long. CDR3 DNA only is kept here, 33 bases in frame from base 1. The germline V gene encodes CDR1 MDHEN and CDR2 SYDVKM. V is clipped by 8 bases and J by 3 bases, and the sequence between their germline boundaries is 7 bases long. Summary of the overall study and its limitations: The authors noted that total T cell responses may have been underestimated by the TCR breadth and depth analyses. Spike-specific TCR breadth was higher in Ad26.COV2.S recipients than in placebo recipients (P = 0.0014). The study was not powered to compare responses between vaccine doses or regimens. Vaccine and placebo recipients had similar non-spike TCR breadth, a finding consistent with the vaccine containing only spike. Substantial breadth of spike-specific CD8+ and CD4+ T cell responses was reported after vaccination.

The chain was built from TRBV28 and TRBJ1-1; no D gene call is confident. The sequence came from a person aged 18 to 65 who received the Ad26.COV2.S COVID-19 vaccine or a placebo. Source: peripheral blood, taken in a trial of Ad26.COV2.S vaccine versus placebo. The CDR3 region has the sequence CASLGYTEAFF. The bases read TGTGCCAGCCTGGGGTACACTGAAGCTTTCTTT.